This T cell receptor (beta chain) was retrieved from a study of T cell responses to AZD1222 COVID-19 vaccine. Trimming left V 6 bases short and J 5 bases short, with 31 bases between. The CDR3 runs to 19 residues. In germline, CDR1 is SNHLY, CDR2 FYNNEI. TCRdb keeps only in-frame clones here, not all; method: immunoSEQ multiplex PCR. The sample lists tens of thousands of clones; approximately 84% were seen once. The chain carries TRBV2 and TRBJ1-2, with unresolved D. The material sequenced was peripheral blood, taken on day 0 of AZD1222 vaccination. The source is an adult in good health. CDR3 sequence (DNA): TGTGCCAGCAGCCTCACTCAGGAGCGTTTGAAGTTCTCTCTTTATGGCTACACCTTC. The encoded protein is CASSLTQERLKFSLYGYTF.